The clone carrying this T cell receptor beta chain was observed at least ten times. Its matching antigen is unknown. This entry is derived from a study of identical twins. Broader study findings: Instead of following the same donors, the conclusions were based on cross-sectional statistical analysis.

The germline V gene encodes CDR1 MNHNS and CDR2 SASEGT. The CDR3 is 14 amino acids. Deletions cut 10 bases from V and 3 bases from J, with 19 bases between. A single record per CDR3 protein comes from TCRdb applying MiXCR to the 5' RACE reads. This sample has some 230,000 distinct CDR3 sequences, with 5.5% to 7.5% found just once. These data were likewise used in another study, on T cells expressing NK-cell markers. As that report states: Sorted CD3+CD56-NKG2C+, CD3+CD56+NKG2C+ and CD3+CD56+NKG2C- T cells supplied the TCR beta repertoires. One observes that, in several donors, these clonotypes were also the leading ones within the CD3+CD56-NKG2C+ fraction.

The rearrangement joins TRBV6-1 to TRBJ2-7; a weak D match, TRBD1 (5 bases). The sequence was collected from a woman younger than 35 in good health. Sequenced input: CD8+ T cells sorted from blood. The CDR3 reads CATRGGVKGYEQYF. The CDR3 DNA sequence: TGTGCCACAAGGGGTGGGGTCAAGGGCTACGAGCAGTACTTC.